One and the same sample provided the 27 T cell receptor beta chains below, sequenced in a study of CD8 T cells in ankylosing spondylitis. MiXCR was run by TCRdb on the 5' RACE reads, yielding one entry per CDR3 protein. The table has 200,000 to 250,000 distinct CDR3 sequences, roughly 25% seen once. Sequenced input: blood, either unsorted or a sorted T cell fraction (not recorded which). These TCRs come from a male donor with ankylosing spondylitis or in good health (not recorded which).

This clonotype has ten or more counts. The J gene is TRBJ2-4, the V gene TRBV9, with a possible D match to TRBD1 (5 bases). CDR1 and CDR2 from the germline V gene are SGDLS and YYNGEE. V lost 1 base, J lost 2 bases, and 7 bases lay in between. The CDR3 runs to 14 residues. Here the CDR3 DNA reads TGTGCCAGCAGCGTATCAGGGACCAAAAACATTCAGTACTTC. Protein sequence: CASSVSGTKNIQYF.

The rearrangement uses TRBV20-1 and TRBJ1-3, with D hard to call. CDR1 is DFQATT, CDR2 SNEGSKA, per germline (reference sequence). V lost 2 bases to trimming and J lost 0 bases, with 2 bases between them. The CDR3 contains 12 residues. The CDR3 coding sequence is TGCAGTGCTAGATTCTCTGGAAACACCATATATTTT. Translated: CSARFSGNTIYF.

This clonotype was detected a few times. The chain has TRBV10-3 and TRBJ2-7, with TRBD2 matching 10 bases. Germline V gene lookup returns CDR1 ENHRY and CDR2 SYGVKD. The junction had 3 bases not matched to a gene; V was cut back by 2 bases and J by 2 bases. This CDR3 comprises 15 residues. Here the CDR3 DNA reads TGTGCCATCAGTGAGCCTAGCGGGAGTGCCTACGAGCAGTACTTC. This translates into CAISEPSGSAYEQYF.

The table lists this clonotype with many counts. V and J are TRBV12-3 or TRBV12-4 and TRBJ2-7; 7 bases map to TRBD1. With 4 bases clipped from V and 5 bases from J, the junction kept 5 bases outside the gene matches. CDR3 size: 13 residues. For the CDR3, the DNA is TGTGCCAGCAGTTACCAAGACAGGGACGAGCAGTACTTC. Encoded protein: CASSYQDRDEQYF.

This clonotype came up many times. This chain links TRBV3-1 with TRBJ2-2; 7 positions agree with TRBD2. Germline V CDR1 and CDR2: LGHDT, YNNKEL (reference sequence). This CDR3 contains 16 residues. Trimming cost V 1 base and J 1 base; bases outside gene matches: 3. The CDR3 DNA follows: TGTGCCAGCAGCCAAGTCCCGGGAGGGAACACCGGGGAGCTGTTTTTT. Amino acid sequence: CASSQVPGGNTGELFF. The variable domain in full, with the rest retrieved from reference TRBV3-1 and TRBJ2-2, is DTAVSQTPKYLVTQMGNDKSIKCEQNLGHDTMYWYKQDSKKFLKIMFSYNNKELIINETVPNRFSPKSPDKAHLNLHINSLELGDSAVYFCASSQVPGGNTGELFFGEGSRLTVL.

This clonotype was seen ten or more times. This chain joins TRBV29-1 and TRBJ2-7; TRBD2 matches at 9 bases. With 7 bases clipped from V and 4 bases from J, the junction kept 14 bases outside the gene matches. The CDR3 sequence is 15 residues long. Germline CDR1 and CDR2: SQVTM and ANQGSEA. The CDR3 region has the DNA TGCAGCGGAGGCGGCGGGAGGGCCCCACCATACGAGCAGTACTTC. Its translation: CSGGGGRAPPYEQYF.

This clonotype was picked up one time. The chain carries TRBV20-1 and TRBJ1-1, with TRBD1 matching over 9 bases. Looked up from germline, CDR1 is DFQATT and CDR2 is SNEGSKA (reference sequence). The CDR3 runs 12 residues. V lost 4 bases and J lost 6; bases outside the gene matches: 3. The CDR3 sequence is CSAITGGPEAFF. Written as DNA, the CDR3 is TGCAGTGCTATCACAGGGGGCCCTGAAGCTTTCTTT.

The chain joins TRBV29-1 to TRBJ2-3; no reliable D call. The germline V gene encodes CDR1 SQVTM and CDR2 ANQGSEA. This CDR3 has 12 amino acids. The germline V and J ends were trimmed by 4 bases and 7 bases, with 12 bases remaining between them. CDR3 residues: CSVGWGGYTQYF. CDR3 in DNA: TGCAGCGTTGGCTGGGGTGGGTATACGCAGTATTTT.

This clonotype has a count of ten or more. CDR3 sequence: CSAKTGAFNTEAFF. The CDR3 nucleotides are TGCAGTGCCAAAACAGGGGCGTTTAACACTGAAGCTTTCTTT. This chain uses TRBV20-1 with TRBJ1-1; TRBD1 matches 7 bases. Per germline, CDR1 DFQATT and CDR2 SNEGSKA (reference sequence). J was trimmed by 2 bases and V by 6 bases; bases with no gene match: 9. The CDR3 consists of 14 residues.

This clonotype was recorded a few times. This chain uses TRBV10-3 with TRBJ1-1; no clear D. The CDR3 contains 14 residues. CDR1 ENHRY and CDR2 SYGVKD come from the germline V gene. The V end was cut by 0 bases, the J end by 0 bases, with 5 bases between. The CDR3 bases are TGTGCCATCAGTGAGTCTCAGATGAACACTGAAGCTTTCTTT. Residues: CAISESQMNTEAFF.

The chain carries TRBV6-1 and TRBJ1-6; the D gene is possibly TRBD1 (5 bases). This CDR3 is built from 16 residues. Germline V gene data show CDR1 as MNHNS and CDR2 as SASEGT. V was shortened by 6 bases and J by 7 bases, with 19 bases between the two germline ends. In DNA, the CDR3 is TGTGCCAGCAGCCTTAACGGTGGGCGGGGGAATTCACCCCTCCACTTT. Its protein is CASSLNGGRGNSPLHF.

This clonotype was detected many times. Here the CDR3 reads CASSIGPYEQYF. The CDR3 DNA follows: TGTGCCAGTAGTATAGGCCCCTACGAGCAGTACTTC. V usage is TRBV19 and J usage is TRBJ2-7; D gene ambiguous. Germline assignment: CDR1 LNHDA and CDR2 SQIVND (reference sequence). Trimming pared 1 base from V and 2 bases from J, leaving 3 bases between. This CDR3 is 12 amino acids long.

In the case of this clonotype: The junction and the germline gene differ at one end; a read error may be behind it. This chain connects TRBV29-1 to TRBJ2-5, with 7 bases that match TRBD1. The germline V gene encodes CDR1 SQVTM and CDR2 ANQGSEA. The CDR3 is 13 amino acids. DNA for the CDR3: TGCAGCGTGGAAGAGACAGGGTTGGGGACCCAGTACTTC. It translates to CSVEETGLGTQYF.

The chain links TRBV5-1 to TRBJ2-7, with D perhaps matching TRBD1 (5 bases). The V end was cut by 2 bases, the J end by 1 base, with 10 bases between. This CDR3 comprises 14 residues. CDR1 and CDR2 from the germline V gene are SGHRS and YFSETQ. The CDR3 DNA follows: TGCGCCAGCAGCTTCCCTGACAGTTCCTACGAGCAGTACTTC. It translates to CASSFPDSSYEQYF.

The chain has TRBV6-5 and TRBJ2-3, with 10 bases that match TRBD2. The CDR3 runs to 18 residues. J gave up 1 base and V 4 bases, and 11 bases lay outside the gene matches. Germline V CDR1 and CDR2: MNHEY, SVGAGI. Here the CDR3 reads CASSLTRLAGLGTDTQYF. The CDR3 coding sequence is TGTGCCAGCAGTTTAACGAGACTAGCGGGCTTAGGCACAGATACGCAGTATTTT.

The chain couples TRBV5-1 to TRBJ2-3, with 7 bases aligning to TRBD1. Germline trimming cut 0 bases from V and 1 base from J; bases unmatched to any gene: 11. This CDR3 region has 18 residues. Germline CDR1 SGHRS, CDR2 YFSETQ. The CDR3: CASSLGGPTGMRTDTQYF. DNA for the CDR3: TGCGCCAGCAGCTTGGGGGGGCCGACAGGGATGCGCACAGATACGCAGTATTTT.

The chain combines TRBV20-1 with TRBJ1-3, with D uncertain. Germline lookup yields CDR1 DFQATT and CDR2 SNEGSKA (reference sequence). The CDR3 is made up of 16 amino acids. V was shortened by 0 bases and J by 3 bases, with 15 bases between the two germline ends. The CDR3 coding sequence is TGCAGTGCTAGAGATCCCCGTGGTGGGGATGGAAACACCATATATTTT. It yields the protein CSARDPRGGDGNTIYF.

This clonotype ranks as medium-sized. This chain connects TRBV9 to TRBJ2-2, with D perhaps assigned TRBD1 or TRBD2 (6 bases each). This CDR3 is 14 amino acids long. Trimming cost V 4 bases and J 7 bases, with 14 bases left between them. Germline CDR1 and CDR2: SGDLS and YYNGEE. The CDR3 here is CASSQRGVGGELFF. The CDR3, as DNA: TGTGCCAGCAGCCAGAGGGGGGTTGGCGGGGAGCTGTTTTTT. Supplemented by reference TRBV9 and TRBJ2-2, the full variable domain reads DSGVTQTPKHLITATGQRVTLRCSPRSGDLSVYWYQQSLDQGLQFLIQYYNGEERAKGNILERFSAQQFPDLHSELNLSSLELGDSALYFCASSQRGVGGELFFGEGSRLTVL.

This clonotype was detected ten times or more. V gene TRBV5-1 combines with J gene TRBJ2-5; no clear D. CDR1 and CDR2 from the germline V gene are SGHRS and YFSETQ. The CDR3 has 13 amino acids. The ends were cut back, 0 bases at V and 5 bases at J, with 8 bases in the middle. DNA of the CDR3: TGCGCCAGCAGCTTGGACAAGGGCGAGACCCAGTACTTC. It translates to CASSLDKGETQYF.

This clonotype was counted ten times or more. The chain links TRBV20-1 to TRBJ1-1; unclear D gene. The germline V and J ends were trimmed by 0 bases and 2 bases, with 10 bases remaining between them. CDR1 DFQATT and CDR2 SNEGSKA come from the germline V gene (reference sequence). The CDR3 is 14 amino acids. DNA of the CDR3: TGCAGTGCTAGAGATCACGGCGTAAACACTGAAGCTTTCTTT. Translating it yields CSARDHGVNTEAFF.

This clonotype showed up just a few times. The V and J genes are TRBV6-2 or TRBV6-3 and TRBJ1-1; D might be TRBD1 (6 bases). V was cut by 2 bases and J by 0 bases, with 25 bases left in between. The CDR3 has 20 amino acids. Germline V gene data show CDR1 as MNHEY and CDR2 as SVGEGT. The CDR3 sequence: CASSYHGATGIRRLNTEAFF. CDR3 DNA: TGTGCCAGCAGTTACCACGGGGCAACAGGGATTCGTCGATTGAACACTGAAGCTTTCTTT.

The V and J genes are TRBV29-1 and TRBJ2-1, with 11 bases matching TRBD1. The CDR3 is 13 residues long. The J segment lost 5 bases and the V segment lost 7 bases, leaving 4 bases of the junction unmatched. Germline CDR1 and CDR2: SQVTM and ANQGSEA. CDR3 sequence: CSARTGGHNEQFF. The CDR3, as DNA: TGCAGCGCCCGGACAGGGGGCCACAATGAGCAGTTCTTC.

This clonotype was observed at least ten times. This rearrangement joins TRBV15 to TRBJ2-7; a possible D gene is TRBD2 (6 bases). The germline V gene has CDR1 LNHNV and CDR2 YYDKDF (reference sequence). Trimming cost V 0 bases and J 6 bases, with 15 bases left between them. CDR3 length equals 15 residues. This chain's CDR3 is CATSRDGGSGPEQYF. The CDR3 DNA reads as TGTGCCACCAGCAGAGATGGGGGGTCGGGTCCCGAGCAGTACTTC.

This clonotype was detected a few times. The chain uses TRBV7-6 and TRBJ2-7; 9 positions agree with TRBD1. The CDR3 sequence is 14 residues long. V was clipped by 1 base and J by 3 bases; unmatched bases: 1. Germline CDR1 and CDR2: SGHVS and FNYEAQ. The DNA for the CDR3 is TGTGCCAGCAGCTTAGAGGACAGGGGCTACGAGCAGTACTTC. This sequence encodes CASSLEDRGYEQYF.

This clonotype occurred a few times. This chain connects TRBV20-1 to TRBJ2-1, with D unclear. Trimming removed 3 bases at V and 6 bases at J, with 12 bases between. CDR1 is DFQATT and CDR2 is SNEGSKA in the germline V gene (reference sequence). The CDR3 runs 13 residues. CDR3 DNA sequence: TGCAGTGCTAGTGGTCTATTTGGCAATGAGCAGTTCTTC. This translates into CSASGLFGNEQFF.

This clonotype was counted between two and nine times. The V call is TRBV29-1, the J call TRBJ2-5; D tentatively fits TRBD1 or TRBD2 (5 bases each). CDR3 length: 11 amino acids. Germline CDR1 is SQVTM and CDR2 is ANQGSEA. Trimming shortened V by 7 bases and J by 5 bases, and 11 bases separated the two germline ends. The CDR3 DNA reads TGCAGCGGTGGGACGTCGGAGACCCAGTACTTC. This codes for CSGGTSETQYF. The full variable domain, in which reference TRBV29-1 and TRBJ2-5 provide the parts outside the CDR3, is SAVISQKPSRDICQRGTSLTIQCQVDSQVTMMFWYRQQPGQSLTLIATANQGSEATYESGFVIDKFPISRPNLTFSTLTVSNMSPEDSSIYLCSGGTSETQYFGPGTRLLVL.

This clonotype was picked up many times. CDR3 nucleotide sequence: TGCAGTGCTCCCATGGGGGCGCGGAAACAAGAGACCCAGTACTTC. Amino acid sequence: CSAPMGARKQETQYF. The chain uses TRBV20-1 and TRBJ2-5, with D perhaps matching TRBD1 (6 bases). V was cut by 5 bases and J by 2 bases, with 18 bases left in between. This CDR3 is 15 amino acids long. Germline-derived CDR1 and CDR2 are DFQATT and SNEGSKA (reference sequence).